The 27 T cell receptor beta chains given below trace back to one sample, sequenced in a study of blood T cell repertoires in COVID-19. Data came from immunoSEQ multiplex PCR; TCRdb stores just in-frame clones and leaves some out. The sample has 150,000 to 200,000 clones; approximately 78% are singletons. The source material was PBMCs or T cells enriched from blood (not recorded which). Source of these receptors: a woman between 45 and 60 years old who had recovered from COVID-19.

This clone has only a few counts. This chain joins TRBV14 and TRBJ2-5; tentatively, D is TRBD2 (5 bases). Trimming left V 3 bases short and J 5 bases short, with 10 bases between. CDR1 is SGHDN and CDR2 is FVKESK in the germline V gene. CDR3 length: 13 residues. In DNA form, the CDR3 reads TGTGCCAGCAGCCACCTAGGAGGTGAGACCCAGTACTTC. Its translation: CASSHLGGETQYF.

The V call is TRBV5-4, the J call TRBJ2-1, with TRBD2 matching 8 bases. Unmatched junction bases numbered 10, after V lost 4 bases and J lost 7 bases. The length of the CDR3 is 15 residues. The germline CDR1 and CDR2 sequences are SGHNT and YYREEE (reference sequence). In DNA, the CDR3 is TGTGCCAGCAGCCCTGACAGCGGGAGTTTTAATGAGCAGTTCTTC. Encoded protein: CASSPDSGSFNEQFF.

This clone was seen only a few times. The V gene is TRBV4-1, the J gene TRBJ1-2; 7 nucleotides align to TRBD1. V was pared by 4 bases and J by 8 bases, with 16 bases of the junction left unmatched. There are 16 residues in the CDR3. The germline gives CDR1 MGHRA, CDR2 YSYEKL. The CDR3 is CASSRPIIQGLSGYTF. For the CDR3, the DNA is TGCGCCAGCAGCCGACCTATTATACAGGGGCTATCGGGCTACACCTTC.

This chain connects TRBV6-5 to TRBJ2-2; 9 nucleotides agree with TRBD1. The germline CDR1 and CDR2 sequences are MNHEY and SVGAGI. Losses at the gene ends were 11 bases for V and 4 bases for J; bases not matched to a gene: 5. The CDR3 totals 13 residues. This CDR3 reads CAHRGQGTGELFF. CDR3 DNA: TGTGCCCACAGGGGGCAGGGCACCGGGGAGCTGTTTTTT.

The DNA for the CDR3 is TGTGCCAGCTCACCGGACAGGGCGAACACTGAAGCTTTCTTT. Translation gives CASSPDRANTEAFF. The chain couples TRBV18 to TRBJ1-1; 8 bases match TRBD1. The V gene's germline CDR1 is KGHSH and CDR2 LQKENI. The CDR3 loop spans 14 amino acids. Trimming cost V 3 bases and J 1 base; bases outside gene matches: 1.

The rearrangement joins TRBV11-2 to TRBJ2-3; no clear D. Trimming pared 4 bases from V and 6 bases from J, leaving 14 bases between. Germline V gene lookup returns CDR1 SGHAT and CDR2 FQNNGV. The CDR3 loop spans 14 amino acids. CDR3 nucleotides: TGTGCCAGCAGCTCTCCCTCAAACGGTGATACGCAGTATTTT. Its protein is CASSSPSNGDTQYF. The complete variable domain, with remaining parts taken from reference TRBV11-2 and TRBJ2-3, reads EAGVAQSPRYKIIEKRQSVAFWCNPISGHATLYWYQQILGQGPKLLIQFQNNGVVDDSQLPKDRFSAERLKGVDSTLKIQPAKLEDSAVYLCASSSPSNGDTQYFGPGTRLTVL.

The chain links TRBV7-2 to TRBJ2-1; 13 nucleotides align to TRBD2. The CDR3 contains 15 residues. V shed 9 bases and J 9 bases; nucleotides not matched to a gene: 11. Germline CDR1 reads SGHTA; CDR2 reads FQGNSA. The CDR3 protein is CASARTSGSTVEQFF. CDR3 DNA: TGTGCCAGTGCCAGGACTAGCGGGAGCACCGTTGAGCAGTTCTTC.

The rearrangement links TRBV11-2 to TRBJ1-5; 7 bases match TRBD2. TRBJ2-3 explains the end of the DNA better; the J call may be wrong. The CDR3 covers 16 residues. Germline V gives CDR1 SGHAT, CDR2 FQNNGV. The CDR3 here is CASSLVPGGNDQPQYF. DNA of the CDR3: TGTGCCAGCAGCTTAGTACCGGGAGGAAATGATCAGCCCCAGTATTTT.

The chain employs TRBV6-2 or TRBV6-3 and TRBJ1-2; 7 positions match TRBD1. Germline CDR1 reads MNHEY; CDR2 reads SVGEGT. The CDR3 extends over 13 amino acids. Losses at the gene ends were 6 bases for V and 3 bases for J; bases not matched to a gene: 4. This chain's CDR3 is CASSPDRDYGYTF. CDR3 DNA: TGTGCCAGCAGCCCCGACAGGGACTATGGCTACACCTTC.

The chain carries TRBV4-3 and TRBJ2-3; 9 nucleotides line up with TRBD2. Germline V lookup: CDR1 LGHNA, CDR2 YSLEER. Germline trimming cut 1 base from V and 0 bases from J; bases unmatched to any gene: 11. The CDR3 runs 19 residues. The CDR3 spells CASSQGIGGSGGSTDTQYF. The CDR3 DNA sequence: TGCGCCAGCAGCCAAGGGATTGGGGGTAGCGGGGGTAGCACAGATACGCAGTATTTT.

This clone was found once. The chain carries TRBV30 and TRBJ2-4; TRBD2 matches 8 bases. V lost 0 bases to trimming and J lost 0 bases; unmatched junction nucleotides: 10. Germline V gene sequence: CDR1 GTSNPN, CDR2 SVGIG (reference sequence). This CDR3 has 18 residues. DNA for the CDR3: TGTGCCTGGAGTGTATATGCGGGGGGCAGTTTAGCCAAAAACATTCAGTACTTC. It translates to CAWSVYAGGSLAKNIQYF.

The chain uses TRBV2 and TRBJ2-7; D unclear. The V end lost 6 bases, the J end lost 2 bases, and 5 bases lay between the germline ends. This CDR3 comprises 11 residues. Germline V CDR1 and CDR2: SNHLY, FYNNEI. CDR3 residues: CASRQTYEQYF. CDR3 DNA sequence: TGTGCCAGCAGGCAGACCTACGAGCAGTACTTC. Using reference TRBV2 and TRBJ2-7 for the parts outside the CDR3, the full variable domain is EPEVTQTPSHQVTQMGQEVILRCVPISNHLYFYWYRQILGQKVEFLVSFYNNEISEKSEIFDDQFSVERPDGSNFTLKIRSTKLEDSAMYFCASRQTYEQYFGPGTRLTVT.

This clone has a count of ten or more. Other DNA sequences of this sample code for an identical CDR3. This chain uses TRBV30 with TRBJ1-2; 7 bases are shared with TRBD1. V lost 1 base, J lost 4 bases, and 6 bases stayed unmatched. The length of the CDR3 is 14 residues. Per the germline V gene, CDR1 is GTSNPN and CDR2 is SVGIG (reference sequence). The CDR3, as DNA: TGTGCCTGGAGTGCCGACAGGGAGACCTATGGCTACACCTTC. Its translation: CAWSADRETYGYTF.

The J gene is TRBJ1-1, the V gene TRBV29-1; a weak D match, TRBD1 (5 bases). Germline V gene data show CDR1 as SQVTM and CDR2 as ANQGSEA. The CDR3 is 11 residues long. V lost 4 bases to trimming and J lost 6 bases, with 9 bases between them. The DNA for the CDR3 is TGCAGCGTTGGAGCAGGGTCTGAAGCTTTCTTT. It encodes CSVGAGSEAFF.

This chain uses TRBV28 with TRBJ1-5; D unclear. The V end lost 3 bases, the J end lost 0 bases, and 12 bases lay between the germline ends. Germline V gives CDR1 MDHEN, CDR2 SYDVKM. The CDR3 extends over 16 amino acids. The CDR3 protein is CASSFAGSHSNQPQHF. DNA of the CDR3: TGTGCCAGCAGTTTCGCGGGGAGCCATAGCAATCAGCCCCAGCATTTT. Full variable domain (remainder filled in from reference TRBV28 and TRBJ1-5): DVKVTQSSRYLVKRTGEKVFLECVQDMDHENMFWYRQDPGLGLRLIYFSYDVKMKEKGDIPEGYSVSREKKERFSLILESASTNQTSMYLCASSFAGSHSNQPQHFGDGTRLSIL.

Points on this clone: One junction end disagrees with the germline gene, perhaps due to a read error. J is TRBJ1-5 and V is TRBV15; TRBD1 agrees at 10 bases. From germline, CDR1 is LNHNV and CDR2 YYDKDF (reference sequence). The CDR3 contains 16 residues. CDR3 loop: CATGSRTGGRDQPQHF. The CDR3 DNA follows: TGTGCCACCGGCAGCAGGACAGGGGGGAGGGATCAGCCCCAGCATTTT.

The V call is TRBV2, the J call TRBJ1-1; TRBD1 matches 7 bases. The CDR3 is 14 amino acids. Germline V gene data show CDR1 as SNHLY and CDR2 as FYNNEI. The ends lost 1 base at V and 5 bases at J; junction bases unmatched: 4. The CDR3: CASSEEGGQTEAFF. The CDR3 bases are TGTGCCAGCAGTGAAGAAGGGGGACAGACTGAAGCTTTCTTT.

The chain employs TRBV2 and TRBJ2-5; the match to TRBD2 covers 8 bases. CDR3 size: 16 residues. Per the germline V gene, CDR1 is SNHLY and CDR2 is FYNNEI. J gave up 4 bases and V 11 bases, and 18 bases lay outside the gene matches. DNA for the CDR3: TGTGCCTCCGGACTAGCCTCAGGGACGGGCTCAGAGACCCAGTACTTC. Translated, it gives CASGLASGTGSETQYF.

The chain recombines TRBV28 with TRBJ2-5; TRBD2 is a possible D gene (6 bases). The germline V and J ends were trimmed by 2 bases and 2 bases, with 9 bases remaining between them. The length of the CDR3 is 14 residues. Germline assignment: CDR1 MDHEN and CDR2 SYDVKM. CDR3 nucleotide sequence: TGTGCCAGCAGTTTACTGGCGGGGCAAGAGACCCAGTACTTC. This sequence encodes CASSLLAGQETQYF.

The chain uses TRBV6-5 and TRBJ1-1; D perhaps matches TRBD1 (5 bases). CDR3 length equals 11 residues. CDR1 and CDR2 (germline): MNHEY, SVGAGI. Trimming cost V 6 bases and J 6 bases, with 8 bases left between them. CDR3 protein: CASRRGSEAFF. In nucleotides, the CDR3 is TGTGCCAGCAGAAGGGGTTCTGAAGCTTTCTTT.

The chain carries TRBV7-9 and TRBJ2-7, with D perhaps matching TRBD1 (5 bases). The CDR3 totals 16 residues. The V end was cut by 4 bases, the J end by 2 bases, with 18 bases between. Germline CDR1 is SEHNR and CDR2 is FQNEAQ (reference sequence). Here the CDR3 reads CASSSSSLGVAYEQYF. The CDR3 region has the DNA TGTGCCAGCAGCTCCTCTTCTCTAGGGGTCGCCTACGAGCAGTACTTC.

The chain joins TRBV6-5 to TRBJ1-2; D might be TRBD1 (6 bases). Deletions cut 4 bases from V and 3 bases from J, with 15 bases between. CDR3 length equals 15 residues. Germline loops: CDR1 MNHEY, CDR2 SVGAGI. CDR3 nucleotides: TGTGCCAGCAGTTCCCCAGGGGTTTGGGACTATGGCTACACCTTC. Translating gives CASSSPGVWDYGYTF.

This chain connects TRBV19 to TRBJ1-1; no firm D call. The V gene's germline CDR1 is LNHDA and CDR2 SQIVND (reference sequence). This CDR3 is 15 amino acids long. The ends were cut back, 7 bases at V and 0 bases at J, with 15 bases in the middle. For the CDR3, the DNA is TGTGCCAGTACCCCGGTCGGAGCTATGAACACTGAAGCTTTCTTT. This gives the protein CASTPVGAMNTEAFF.

V usage is TRBV27 and J usage is TRBJ1-5; D is ambiguous. The CDR3 spans 11 residues. Germline V gene lookup returns CDR1 MNHEY and CDR2 SMNVEV (reference sequence). The V gene lost 5 bases and the J gene lost 7 bases, with 6 bases spanning the gap. The CDR3 here is CASSTKQPQHF. The CDR3 nucleotides read TGTGCCAGCAGTACAAAGCAGCCCCAGCATTTT.

The gene calls are TRBV5-1 and TRBJ2-2; D is possibly TRBD2 (5 bases). The CDR3 covers 15 residues. Germline CDR1 SGHRS, CDR2 YFSETQ. Trimming removed 2 bases at V and 5 bases at J, with 13 bases between. CDR3 DNA sequence: TGCGCCAGCAGCTTAGGGTCAGCGGTGACCGGGGAGCTGTTTTTT. It is translated as CASSLGSAVTGELFF.

The chain links TRBV6-1 to TRBJ1-3; 7 bases fit TRBD1. Germline V gives CDR1 MNHNS, CDR2 SASEGT. J lost 3 bases, V lost 1 base, and 0 bases had no gene match. This CDR3 is 14 amino acids long. The CDR3 coding sequence is TGTGCCAGCAGTGAAGGACAGGGTGGAAACACCATATATTTT. It specifies CASSEGQGGNTIYF.

The chain is built from TRBV30 and TRBJ1-1; no definite D call. CDR1 and CDR2 from the germline V gene are GTSNPN and SVGIG (reference sequence). Trimming stripped 0 bases from V and 0 bases from J, with 8 bases between. The CDR3 has 14 amino acids. The DNA of the CDR3 is TGTGCCTGGAGTGTATACGGGGTGAACACTGAAGCTTTCTTT. Protein: CAWSVYGVNTEAFF. Full variable domain (outside the CDR3, taken from reference TRBV30 and TRBJ1-1): SQTIHQWPATLVQPVGSPLSLECTVEGTSNPNLYWYRQAAGRGLQLLFYSVGIGQISSEVPQNLSASRPQDRQFILSSKKLLLSDSGFYLCAWSVYGVNTEAFFGQGTRLTVV.